What follows describes a single T cell receptor (beta chain). This sample stems from a study of shared clonotypes between healthy human individuals. Sequencing was at deep level. The sequencing of unsorted PBMC DNA took place on ten immunoSEQ deep assay plates. TCRdb keeps only in-frame clones here, not all; method: immunoSEQ multiplex PCR. The sample contains around 430,000 clones, roughly 77% of which appear only once. This receptor was taken from a woman aged 40 to 50 in good health. Some clones in this sample may be carry-over from other donors' samples. The material sequenced was PBMCs.

Here the CDR3 DNA reads TGTGCCAGCAGGTCCCCCACAAAAACGAACACCGGGGAGCTGTTTTTT. Translation: CASRSPTKTNTGELFF. V is TRBV6-6 and J is TRBJ2-2, with D uncertain. The germline V gene has CDR1 MNHNY and CDR2 SVGAGI (reference sequence). The CDR3 length is 16 residues. V lost 6 bases, J lost 0 bases, and 14 bases lay in between.